Following are 29 T cell receptor beta chains from one sample sequenced in a study of T cell responses to AZD1222 COVID-19 vaccine. TCRdb keeps only in-frame clones here, not all; method: immunoSEQ multiplex PCR. The table shows roughly 36,000 clones, with about 89% occurring only once. The material was peripheral blood, obtained on day 0 of AZD1222 vaccination. Every receptor here comes from an adult in good health.

The chain joins TRBV19 to TRBJ1-2; 8 nucleotides align to TRBD1. The CDR3 is 14 residues long. After removal of 6 bases from V and 4 bases from J, the junction contained 7 bases not matched to a gene. CDR1 LNHDA and CDR2 SQIVND come from the germline V gene (reference sequence). CDR3 in DNA: TGTGCCAGTAGCCCCGGACAGGGCAGCTATGGCTACACCTTC. Protein: CASSPGQGSYGYTF.

This clone was found once. The rearrangement uses TRBV4-1 and TRBJ2-3; TRBD2 agrees at 9 bases. The trim removed 4 bases at V and 1 base at J, leaving 9 bases unmatched. The CDR3 contains 17 residues. Germline lookup yields CDR1 MGHRA and CDR2 YSYEKL. The CDR3 region is CASSRHGASGGTDTQYF. Written as DNA, the CDR3 is TGCGCCAGCAGCCGTCACGGGGCTAGCGGGGGCACAGATACGCAGTATTTT.

The chain employs TRBV28 and TRBJ2-1, with unresolved D. The CDR3 is made up of 14 amino acids. V lost 6 bases and J lost 0, with 9 bases in between. Germline CDR1 and CDR2: MDHEN and SYDVKM. In DNA, the CDR3 is TGTGCCAGCAGCCCCCCCGGCTCCTACAATGAGCAGTTCTTC. This translates into CASSPPGSYNEQFF.

J is TRBJ1-2 and V is TRBV4-1, with 8 bases identical to TRBD1. Germline lookup yields CDR1 MGHRA and CDR2 YSYEKL. This CDR3 region has 18 residues. V was clipped by 0 bases and J by 4 bases; unmatched bases: 13. The CDR3 DNA sequence: TGCGCCAGCAGCCAAGAGGGTCAGGGGGCGCGTTCCGGCTATGGCTACACCTTC. Protein sequence: CASSQEGQGARSGYGYTF.

The chain carries TRBV15 and TRBJ1-1; possibly TRBD1 for D (5 bases). CDR1 is LNHNV, CDR2 YYDKDF, per germline (reference sequence). Trimming stripped 5 bases from V and 4 bases from J, with 8 bases between. The CDR3 runs to 12 residues. Written as DNA, the CDR3 is TGTGCCACCAGCCAGAGGGGCACTGAAGCTTTCTTT. The encoded protein is CATSQRGTEAFF.

This clone occurred once. This chain connects TRBV20-1 to TRBJ2-7, with TRBD1 matching over 9 bases. This CDR3 spans 14 amino acids. Losses at the gene ends were 3 bases for V and 5 bases for J; bases not matched to a gene: 8. The germline gives CDR1 DFQATT, CDR2 SNEGSKA (reference sequence). CDR3 sequence: CSASLGTGIHEQYF. The CDR3 DNA follows: TGCAGTGCTAGTCTCGGGACAGGGATCCACGAGCAGTACTTC.

The chain has TRBV24-1 and TRBJ2-6; tentative D call: TRBD2 (5 bases). V gave up 4 bases and J gave up 4 bases, with 13 bases separating them. Germline V gives CDR1 KGHDR, CDR2 SFDVKD. The length of the CDR3 is 16 residues. The chain's CDR3 is CATSDQRVSGANVLTF. The CDR3 nucleotides read TGTGCCACCAGTGACCAGAGGGTATCCGGGGCCAACGTCCTGACTTTC.

This rearrangement joins TRBV18 to TRBJ1-3, with D unresolved. Trimming took off 0 bases at V and 0 bases at J, with 6 bases between the two ends. CDR1 is KGHSH and CDR2 is LQKENI in the germline V gene. The CDR3 contains 15 residues. The CDR3 protein is CASSPPSNSGNTIYF. CDR3 bases: TGTGCCAGCTCACCACCGAGCAACTCTGGAAACACCATATATTTT.

This sequence joins TRBV19 and TRBJ1-3; tentative D call: TRBD1 (6 bases). This CDR3 is 14 amino acids long. Trimming shortened V by 7 bases and J by 0 bases, and 10 bases separated the two germline ends. CDR1 and CDR2 from the germline V gene are LNHDA and SQIVND (reference sequence). CDR3 protein: CASTRGGSGNTIYF. The CDR3 coding sequence is TGTGCCAGTACAAGAGGGGGCTCTGGAAACACCATATATTTT.

V gene TRBV5-3 combines with J gene TRBJ1-1, with D tentatively TRBD1 (5 bases). Being an ORF, TRBV5-3 has a function that is uncertain. V was shortened by 2 bases and J by 3 bases, with 11 bases between the two germline ends. This CDR3 has 14 amino acids. CDR3: CARSFPGWDTEAFF. The CDR3 region has the DNA TGTGCCAGAAGCTTTCCAGGGTGGGACACTGAAGCTTTCTTT.

V usage is TRBV27 and J usage is TRBJ2-3, with D tentatively TRBD1 (5 bases). Trimming removed 0 bases from V and 6 bases from J, with 19 bases in between. Germline loops: CDR1 MNHEY, CDR2 SMNVEV (reference sequence). The CDR3 covers 17 residues. CDR3 DNA: TGTGCCAGCAGTTTATCGGGGCCAGGGTTCCCGCTGGATACGCAGTATTTT. Its protein product is CASSLSGPGFPLDTQYF.

The table lists this clone with a count of one. The V and J genes are TRBV6-5 and TRBJ2-1; a weak D match, TRBD2 (7 bases). Trimming shortened V by 2 bases and J by 2 bases, and 13 bases separated the two germline ends. CDR1 MNHEY and CDR2 SVGAGI come from the germline V gene. The CDR3 runs 16 residues. The CDR3 sequence: CASSYEAGAPYNEQFF. CDR3 coding DNA: TGTGCCAGCAGTTACGAGGCGGGGGCACCCTACAATGAGCAGTTCTTC.

V usage is TRBV7-2 and J usage is TRBJ2-5; 9 bases agree with TRBD1. The J segment lost 3 bases and the V segment lost 5 bases, leaving 4 bases of the junction unmatched. The CDR3 length is 14 residues. The germline V gene has CDR1 SGHTA and CDR2 FQGNSA. The CDR3: CASSTGGAEETQYF. The CDR3 bases are TGTGCCAGCAGCACAGGGGGCGCGGAAGAGACCCAGTACTTC.

In its sample, this clone was seen a few times. The genes are TRBV7-8 and TRBJ1-2, with D unresolved. CDR1 is SGHVS and CDR2 is FQNEAQ in the germline V gene. The CDR3 totals 12 residues. Trimming pared 0 bases from V and 8 bases from J, leaving 7 bases between. CDR3 residues: CASSLAGGGYTF. In nucleotides, the CDR3 is TGTGCCAGCAGCTTAGCAGGTGGCGGCTACACCTTC.

The rearrangement uses TRBV5-1 and TRBJ1-6; D might be TRBD1 (5 bases). V dropped 5 bases and J dropped 6 bases, with 9 bases sitting between them. The CDR3 sequence is 13 residues long. Per the germline V gene, CDR1 is SGHRS and CDR2 is YFSETQ. The CDR3 DNA is TGCGCCAGCAGACGGGACCTTAATTCACCCCTCCACTTT. Its protein is CASRRDLNSPLHF.

J is TRBJ2-7 and V is TRBV2; D not certain. The CDR3 has 14 amino acids. The ends were cut back, 2 bases at V and 0 bases at J, with 8 bases in the middle. Germline V gene sequence: CDR1 SNHLY, CDR2 FYNNEI. Written as DNA, the CDR3 is TGTGCCAGCAGTGAAAGGGCTTCCTCCTACGAGCAGTACTTC. Translation gives CASSERASSYEQYF.

This clone appeared once. The gene calls are TRBV2 and TRBJ1-4, with D perhaps matching TRBD1 (5 bases). The CDR3 extends over 14 amino acids. The germline V gene has CDR1 SNHLY and CDR2 FYNNEI. Trimming removed 6 bases at V and 0 bases at J, with 8 bases between. CDR3 sequence (DNA): TGTGCCAGCAGACAGGAAGCAACTAATGAAAAACTGTTTTTT. As protein: CASRQEATNEKLFF.

The genes are TRBV18 and TRBJ1-1; possible D gene TRBD1, 5 bases. The CDR3 has 14 residues. The V gene lost 6 bases and the J gene lost 4 bases, with 15 bases spanning the gap. Germline V gene sequence: CDR1 KGHSH, CDR2 LQKENI. DNA for the CDR3: TGTGCCAGCTCTCGCAGGGACCCCCTCACTGAAGCTTTCTTT. Its translation is CASSRRDPLTEAFF. Based on the CDR3 plus reference TRBV18 and TRBJ1-1, the full variable domain is NAGVMQNPRHLVRRRGQEARLRCSPMKGHSHVYWYRQLPEEGLKFMVYLQKENIIDESGMPKERFSAEFPKEGPSILRIQQVVRGDSAAYFCASSRRDPLTEAFFGQGTRLTVV.

A note on this clone: Relative to the germline gene, one junction end is altered; a read error may explain this. Other DNA sequences in this specimen translate into the identical CDR3. V and J are TRBV6-4 and TRBJ2-1; possibly TRBD2 for D (6 bases). Germline-derived CDR1 and CDR2 are MRHNA and SNTAGT. CDR3 length: 14 residues. The CDR3 sequence is CASSEGGDLNEQFF. The CDR3 DNA follows: TGCGCCAGCAGTGAAGGAGGGGATTTAAATGAGCAGTTCTTC.

The rearrangement uses TRBV19 and TRBJ2-7, with unresolved D. With 0 bases removed from V and 5 bases from J, the gap between germline ends came to 14 bases. The CDR3 sequence is 15 residues long. CDR1 is LNHDA, CDR2 SQIVND, per germline (reference sequence). CDR3 nucleotides: TGTGCCAGTAGTATAGATGGTGGGCCGTGGAACGAGCAGTACTTC. Encoded protein: CASSIDGGPWNEQYF.

CDR3 nucleotides: TGTGCCATCCCGCTGGGGGACGCGAGGGAAGGGGCTTTCTTT. It codes for CAIPLGDAREGAFF. The J gene is TRBJ1-1, the V gene TRBV19, with D possibly TRBD1 on 5 matching bases. The CDR3 sequence is 14 residues long. V gave up 10 bases and J gave up 11 bases, with 26 bases separating them. Germline loops: CDR1 LNHDA, CDR2 SQIVND (reference sequence).

The CDR3: CASAREGQETQYF. Written as DNA, the CDR3 is TGTGCCAGCGCCCGGGAGGGCCAAGAGACCCAGTACTTC. The V call is TRBV6-5, the J call TRBJ2-5, with 8 positions matching TRBD2. The CDR3 spans 13 residues. The germline gives CDR1 MNHEY, CDR2 SVGAGI. V dropped 8 bases and J dropped 1; count of bases not matched to a gene: 3.

About this clone itself: At one end, the junction sequence differs from germline, possibly due to a read error. This chain links TRBV6-5 with TRBJ2-4, with 8 positions matching TRBD1. This CDR3 contains 12 residues. The germline V gene has CDR1 MNHEY and CDR2 SVGAGI. The CDR3 spells CASSYLGQGTNF. CDR3 nucleotide sequence: TGTGCCAGCAGTTACCTAGGACAGGGAACTAACTTC.

V usage is TRBV19 and J usage is TRBJ2-1; 8 bases line up with TRBD2. Trimming cost V 5 bases and J 0 bases; bases outside gene matches: 6. CDR3 length equals 16 residues. Germline values: CDR1 LNHDA, CDR2 SQIVND (reference sequence). As DNA, the CDR3 is TGTGCCAGTAGTTGGGGGCGGGGGGCCTCCTACAATGAGCAGTTCTTC. Amino acid sequence: CASSWGRGASYNEQFF. The full variable domain, with the rest looked up from reference TRBV19 and TRBJ2-1, is DGGITQSPKYLFRKEGQNVTLSCEQNLNHDAMYWYRQDPGQGLRLIYYSQIVNDFQKGDIAEGYSVSREKKESFPLTVTSAQKNPTAFYLCASSWGRGASYNEQFFGPGTRLTVL.

V and J are TRBV5-1 and TRBJ2-5, with TRBD2 matching 10 bases. V gave up 4 bases and J gave up 0 bases; unmatched junction bases: 12. Germline-derived CDR1 and CDR2 are SGHRS and YFSETQ. CDR3 length equals 18 residues. CDR3 in DNA: TGCGCCAGCAGCCAAGGACTAGCGGCGAACATGTACCAAGAGACCCAGTACTTC. This translates into CASSQGLAANMYQETQYF.

The gene calls are TRBV4-3 and TRBJ1-2; D call uncertain. This CDR3 is built from 15 residues. The germline V gene encodes CDR1 LGHNA and CDR2 YSLEER. Trimming removed 1 base at V and 2 bases at J, with 11 bases between. This CDR3 reads CASSQGYFSNYGYTF. The CDR3 DNA sequence: TGCGCCAGCAGCCAAGGTTATTTTTCGAACTATGGCTACACCTTC.

The genes are TRBV2 and TRBJ2-2, with 11 bases fitting TRBD2. The CDR3 runs 16 residues. V was pared by 6 bases and J by 0 bases, with 3 bases of the junction left unmatched. CDR1 is SNHLY and CDR2 is FYNNEI in the germline V gene. The CDR3 DNA follows: TGTGCCAGCAGGGGACTAGCGGACGCGAACACCGGGGAGCTGTTTTTT. This translates into CASRGLADANTGELFF.

The J gene is TRBJ2-3, the V gene TRBV9, with D possibly being TRBD2 (7 bases). V was clipped by 2 bases and J by 2 bases, with 12 bases between them. The CDR3 extends over 15 amino acids. The germline gives CDR1 SGDLS, CDR2 YYNGEE. CDR3 residues: CASSVGGAATDTQYF. Here the CDR3 DNA reads TGTGCCAGCAGCGTGGGGGGGGCCGCCACAGATACGCAGTATTTT.

The gene calls are TRBV28 and TRBJ2-7; 8 bases line up with TRBD2. This CDR3 region has 16 residues. The junction had 6 bases not matched to a gene; V was cut back by 2 bases and J by 0 bases. Per the germline V gene, CDR1 is MDHEN and CDR2 is SYDVKM. CDR3 region: CASSLGLAGISYEQYF. In DNA, the CDR3 is TGTGCCAGCAGTTTAGGGTTAGCGGGAATCTCCTACGAGCAGTACTTC.